This T cell receptor (beta chain) is from a study of cytomegalovirus exposure and HLA in healthy donors. Study context: Most donors, around 81% of 398 genotyped, fell in the Caucasian-associated ancestry cluster.

Use of 60 Vbeta and 13 Jbeta primers characterized the PCR. The assay was immunoSEQ multiplex PCR, and TCRdb's table has in-frame clones only and misses some. The data hold about 130,000 clones, with around 8.5% observed a single time. Trimming cost V 4 bases and J 2 bases, with 6 bases left between them. Germline-derived CDR1 and CDR2 are GTSNPN and SVGIG (reference sequence). The CDR3 is 12 residues long. The donors gave bone marrow, and they were healthy. This chain uses TRBV30 with TRBJ1-3; D remains ambiguous. This clonotype was obtained from a man between 40 and 49 years old in good health and CMV-seronegative. The sample was PBMCs. The CDR3 loop reads CAWKRAGNTIYF. The CDR3 bases are TGTGCCTGGAAGAGGGCTGGAAACACCATATATTTT.